Listed here is a single TCR beta chain. Its antigen is as yet unknown. The sample originates from a study of shared clonotypes between healthy human individuals. The study's findings and limits: The donor pool, a small one, limited the genetic and exposure-history diversity represented.

All participating donors were Caucasian adults from Nashville, Tennessee. Every subset had its genomic DNA shared out evenly among several immunoSEQ plates. Assay: immunoSEQ multiplex PCR; the TCRdb copy retains only in-frame clones and omits some. The table records about 1.5 million clones, roughly 98% of them present only once. Looked up from germline, CDR1 is SGHAT and CDR2 is FQNNGV. CDR3 length: 14 amino acids. V was cut by 5 bases and J by 8 bases, with 18 bases left in between. This TCR was recovered from a man aged 30-40 years in good health. This chain connects TRBV11-2 to TRBJ1-1; no definite D call. Material for sequencing was naive CD4+ T cells sorted from blood. Subset defined: CD45RA+ positively selected. The CDR3 is CASSPLPLLREAFF. The CDR3 region has the DNA TGTGCCAGCAGCCCACTTCCCCTCCTTAGGGAAGCTTTCTTT.